This TCR beta chain emerged from a study of T cells in Graves' hyperthyroidism and ophthalmopathy. General study results and limits: Blood also contained most expanded thyroid clonotypes above 0.001. A 13 V-J model separated ophthalmopathy from stable hyperthyroidism.

Many counts were recorded for this clonotype. Its matching antigen is unknown. CDR1 and CDR2 from the germline V gene are SGHRS and YFSETQ. CDR3 length equals 14 residues. V lost 6 bases and J 8 bases, leaving 18 bases between the germline ends. TCR beta CDR3 regions were amplified from RNA transcripts. In the first-round RT-PCR of the TCR CDR3, the HTBI primer set was used. TCRdb called the multiplex PCR reads again in MiXCR, with one record for every CDR3 protein. The sample gives 640,000 or so distinct CDR3 sequences, 14% of which show up once; roughly 7% is in the top ten. Patients showing uncontrolled infection, other autoimmune disease, pregnancy or lactation were ineligible.

The receptor's source is a woman between 18 and 29 years old with Graves' ophthalmopathy. This chain joins TRBV5-1 and TRBJ2-1, with D perhaps matching TRBD1 or TRBD2 (5 bases each). The specimen sequenced was blood. The CDR3: CASNPGPPWDEQFF. The DNA for the CDR3 is TGCGCCAGCAATCCGGGGCCACCTTGGGATGAGCAGTTCTTC.